This record concerns one T cell receptor beta chain sequence. Its target is unknown. Produced via immunoSEQ multiplex PCR; TCRdb's table is partial and in-frame only. The sample consists of roughly 250,000 clones, roughly 86% of them appearing once. This CDR3 contains 14 residues. In germline, CDR1 is SGHRS, CDR2 YFSETQ. V gave up 4 bases and J gave up 3 bases; unmatched junction bases: 3. The record originates from a study of cytomegalovirus exposure and HLA in healthy donors. Study as a whole: In a later analysis, it was reported that the roughly 120 validation repertoires had been produced on the same platform as the 600 to 850 repertoires belonging to the first cohort. Study results and caveats: There were around 160 TCR beta chains listed as cytomegalovirus-associated. According to a subsequent analysis, TCR clusters from the first cohort were inclined to appear together in the 90 to 150 validation repertoires.

This rearrangement joins TRBV5-1 to TRBJ2-3; 9 bases are shared with TRBD2. The sequencing sample was made of PBMCs. This receptor was identified in a woman aged 25 to 39 in good health and CMV-seropositive. The CDR3 protein is CASSATSGTDTQYF. The DNA for the CDR3 is TGCGCCAGCAGCGCGACTAGCGGTACAGATACGCAGTATTTT.